This T cell receptor (beta chain) is drawn from a study of memory CD4+ T cells and cytomegalovirus serostatus. Overall study: Donors were healthy Belgian adults, about ten CMV seropositive and 20 to 25 seronegative. Study-level points and caveats: Each of approximately 73 CMV-associated TCRbeta sequences occurred in one to five individuals.

TCRdb's copy holds only in-frame clones and misses some; the assay was immunoSEQ multiplex PCR. The sample records over 65,000 clones, more than 75% being singletons. CDR3 length: 19 amino acids. Germline-derived CDR1 and CDR2 are SGHTA and FQGNSA. V was clipped by 5 bases and J by 0 bases; unmatched bases: 15. Single viable CD3+CD4+CD8-CD45RO+ cells were sorted as the memory CD4+ T cells. CMV serostatus came from serum IgG against pp150, pp28, p38, p52. Concerning this clone: Its specificity is not known.

The V and J genes are TRBV7-2 and TRBJ1-4; 7 bases align to TRBD1. The receptor's source is an adult in good health and CMV-seropositive. Input material: memory CD4+ T cells from blood. CDR3 in amino acids: CASSADPGQLDATNEKLFF. The CDR3 bases are TGTGCCAGCAGCGCAGACCCGGGACAGCTCGACGCAACTAATGAAAAACTGTTTTTT.